This is a list of T cell receptor beta chains from one sample in a study of spatial heterogeneity in lung cancer. TCRdb reprocessed the 5' RACE reads with MiXCR, giving one entry per CDR3 protein. The table lists approximately 90,000 distinct CDR3 sequences, roughly 8.7% of them singletons. This sample comprised PBMCs, obtained at surgery. The receptors originated from a male donor with early-stage non-small cell lung cancer. Each CDR3 is given with its conserved first and last residue. Each record gives: J gene, V gene, CDR3 length, clone size, D gene, CDR3 DNA, CDR3 protein. D genes are given only for firm matches. Clone sizes are given selectively: once, few, many, or a class where the clone is expanded.

TRBJ2-5,TRBV29-1,14,NA,NA,TGCAGCGCTCCCCAACGGGGAGACCAAGAGACCCAGTACTTC,CSAPQRGDQETQYF
TRBJ2-7,TRBV28,14,many,TRBD2,TGTGCCAGCAGCCGACTAGCGGATACCTACGAGCAGTACTTC,CASSRLADTYEQYF
TRBJ2-1,TRBV20-1,14,many,TRBD2,TGCAGTGCTCTAGCGGGGGTCTCCTACAATGAGCAGTTCTTC,CSALAGVSYNEQFF
TRBJ2-4,TRBV25-1,16,few,TRBD2,TGTGCCAGCATGAGGGGAGGGCTCCTAGCCAAAAACATTCAGTACTTC,CASMRGGLLAKNIQYF
TRBJ2-7,TRBV20-1,14,few,TRBD2,TGCAGTGCTAGCTTAGCGGGAGGTATCTACGAGCAGTACTTC,CSASLAGGIYEQYF
TRBJ2-1,TRBV20-1,17,many,NA,TGCAGTGCTAGAGATCCCCGGGACTTGAGCTCCTACAATGAGCAGTTCTTC,CSARDPRDLSSYNEQFF
TRBJ2-7,TRBV5-1,16,few,TRBD2,TGCGCCAGCAGCTTGGGCGGACTAGCGGGGGACTACGAGCAGTACTTC,CASSLGGLAGDYEQYF
TRBJ2-3,TRBV15,19,NA,TRBD2,TGTGCCACCAGCAGAGAAACATCCCCTAGCGGGAGAAGGATAGATACGCAGTATTTT,CATSRETSPSGRRIDTQYF
TRBJ1-1,TRBV9,12,many,NA,TGTGCCAGCAGCCGATCTCACCTTGAAGCTTTCTTT,CASSRSHLEAFF
TRBJ2-7,TRBV19,14,few,NA,TGTGCCAGTAGTTCCGTGGGCGGAGGATACGAGCAGTACTTC,CASSSVGGGYEQYF
TRBJ2-2,TRBV10-3,14,few,TRBD2,TGTGCCAGTTCCGTAGCGGGAGTCGCCGGGGAGCTGTTTTTT,CASSVAGVAGELFF
TRBJ1-2,TRBV25-1,12,NA,TRBD1,TGTGCCAGTCTTGGACAGGGGTATGGCTACACCTTC,CASLGQGYGYTF
TRBJ2-1,TRBV12-3/TRBV12-4,13,many,NA,TGTGCCAGCAGATCTCGTAGCGATAAACAATTGTTCTTC,CASRSRSDKQLFF
TRBJ1-4,TRBV19,15,many,NA,TGTGCCAGTAGTAAAGGGGGACGGTATAATGAAAAACTGTTTTTT,CASSKGGRYNEKLFF
TRBJ2-2,TRBV28,14,NA,NA,TGTGCCAGCAGTTCGGGACAATCGACCGGGGAGCTGTTTTTT,CASSSGQSTGELFF
TRBJ2-1,TRBV7-6,13,many,NA,TGTGCCAGCAGCTTAGCAAGCTACAATGAGCAGTTCTTC,CASSLASYNEQFF
TRBJ2-7,TRBV29-1,15,many,NA,TGCAGCGCCACAGGAGATGTAGGGGGCTCCTACGAGCAGTACTTC,CSATGDVGGSYEQYF
TRBJ1-1,TRBV7-9,14,NA,NA,TGTGCCAGCAGCCCAGACAGGTATAACACTGAAGCTTTCTTT,CASSPDRYNTEAFF
TRBJ2-1,TRBV7-2,15,NA,TRBD2,TGTGCCAGCAGCTCCCGGCGGGGGGTCTACAATGAGCAGTTCTTC,CASSSRRGVYNEQFF
TRBJ2-7,TRBV4-2,19,many,TRBD2,TGTGCCAGCAGCAAAAGAGGGACTAGCGGGAGGGCCAATTCCTACGAGCAGTACTTC,CASSKRGTSGRANSYEQYF
TRBJ1-3,TRBV11-2,13,NA,NA,TGTGCCAGCAGCCCTTCGAGGGGAAACACCATATATTTT,CASSPSRGNTIYF
TRBJ2-3,TRBV7-2,14,many,NA,TGTGCCAGCAGCTACGCGGGGGCGCAAGATACGCAGTATTTT,CASSYAGAQDTQYF
TRBJ2-3,TRBV6-2/TRBV6-3,12,few,NA,TGTGCCAGCAGCCCCAGAGAAGGCACGCAGTATTTT,CASSPREGTQYF
TRBJ2-7,TRBV3-1,12,NA,NA,TGTGCCAGCAGCTCCTCTAGGGGCGAGCAGTACTTC,CASSSSRGEQYF
TRBJ2-1,TRBV20-1,12,many,NA,TGCAGTGCTAGACAGGACTCCAATGAGCAGTTCTTC,CSARQDSNEQFF
TRBJ1-5,TRBV4-3,15,few,NA,TGCGCCAGCAGCCAAGTTCTTGGAGGCAATCAGCCCCAGCATTTT,CASSQVLGGNQPQHF
TRBJ2-3,TRBV7-2,15,NA,NA,TGTGCCAGCAGCTTAGCAGGGATCCCCTTTGATACGCAGTATTTT,CASSLAGIPFDTQYF
TRBJ2-7,TRBV20-1,14,NA,NA,TGCAGTGCTAGAGGTCCTCGGACGGCCTACGAGCAGTACTTC,CSARGPRTAYEQYF
TRBJ1-2,TRBV4-2,14,many,TRBD1,TGTGCCAGCAGCCATGAGACAGGGCCCTATGGCTACACCTTC,CASSHETGPYGYTF
TRBJ1-4,TRBV18,14,many,NA,TGTGCCAGCTCAAAACAGGGAACTAATGAAAAACTGTTTTTT,CASSKQGTNEKLFF
TRBJ2-2,TRBV12-3/TRBV12-4,14,few,NA,TGTGCCAGCAAAACAGGGACGCTGGCCGGGGAGCTGTTTTTT,CASKTGTLAGELFF
TRBJ1-3,TRBV9,16,many,NA,TGTGCCAGCAGCGTATTGGGGGCCCCCTCTGGAAACACCATATATTTT,CASSVLGAPSGNTIYF
TRBJ2-7,TRBV5-1,16,many,TRBD2,TGCGCCAGCAGCTCCGGACTAGCGGGAGGACCCTACGAGCAGTACTTC,CASSSGLAGGPYEQYF
TRBJ1-2,TRBV10-3,14,NA,NA,TGTGCCATCAGTGAGGGGCAGGCTAACTATGGCTACACCTTC,CAISEGQANYGYTF
TRBJ1-4,TRBV20-1,13,many,NA,TGCAGTGCTAGAGAGGGGCAACGTGAAAAACTGTTTTTT,CSAREGQREKLFF
TRBJ1-5,TRBV27,15,NA,NA,TGTGCCAGCAGTTTATCCCCTTATAGCAATCAGCCCCAGCATTTT,CASSLSPYSNQPQHF
TRBJ2-5,TRBV7-9,15,NA,TRBD1,TGTGCCAGCAGCCAGGGGGCTTCGTACCAAGAGACCCAGTACTTC,CASSQGASYQETQYF
TRBJ2-2,TRBV20-1,14,few,NA,TGCAGTGCTAGAGATTTGGGGCGGACCGGGGAGCTGTTTTTT,CSARDLGRTGELFF
TRBJ2-6,TRBV7-9,16,few,NA,TGTGCCAGCAGCTTAAACAGGAACTCTGGGGCCAACGTCCTGACTTTC,CASSLNRNSGANVLTF
TRBJ1-1,TRBV20-1,14,many,TRBD1,TGCAGTGCTAGAGTGGTACAGGGGAGCACTGAAGCTTTCTTT,CSARVVQGSTEAFF
TRBJ2-7,TRBV5-1,14,NA,TRBD2,TGCGCCAGCAGCTTGGGGGCGGGAGGCAACGAGCAGTACTTC,CASSLGAGGNEQYF
TRBJ2-2,TRBV4-3,14,many,NA,TGCGCCAGCAGCCAAGATTTCGTTGCCGGGGAGCTGTTTTTT,CASSQDFVAGELFF
TRBJ2-3,TRBV19,16,NA,TRBD1,TGTGCCAGCACCGGGACAGGGGTAACCAGCACAGATACGCAGTATTTT,CASTGTGVTSTDTQYF
TRBJ2-2,TRBV6-2/TRBV6-3,12,once,NA,TGTGCCAGCAGTGGCTTCACCGGGGAGCTGTTTTTT,CASSGFTGELFF
TRBJ2-3,TRBV5-1,14,many,NA,TGCGCCAGCAGCTTTCGGGACACCATCGATACGCAGTATTTT,CASSFRDTIDTQYF
TRBJ2-2,TRBV28,13,many,NA,TGTGCCAGCAGCTTTACGGAAACCGGGGAGCTGTTTTTT,CASSFTETGELFF
TRBJ1-1,TRBV12-3/TRBV12-4,14,many,NA,TGTGCCAGCAGTTTAGCCGGTGGATACACTGAAGCTTTCTTT,CASSLAGGYTEAFF
TRBJ1-1,TRBV7-9,14,NA,NA,TGTGCCAGCAGCGCCCGAGGGGGGAACACTGAAGCTTTCTTT,CASSARGGNTEAFF
TRBJ2-1,TRBV29-1,18,many,TRBD2,TGCAGCGTTGAAGATAAAAAGGCTAGCGGGTCCTCCTACAATGAGCAGTTCTTC,CSVEDKKASGSSYNEQFF
TRBJ2-1,TRBV7-3,12,many,NA,TGTGCCAGCAGCTTAGAGTTGGGTGAGCAGTTCTTC,CASSLELGEQFF
TRBJ2-3,TRBV5-1,15,NA,NA,TGCGCCAGCAGCTTGGAAGGCCCCTTTGGGGATACGCAGTATTTT,CASSLEGPFGDTQYF
TRBJ2-7,TRBV5-4,14,many,NA,TGTGCCAGCAGCTTGGATGGCAGAACCTACGAGCAGTACTTC,CASSLDGRTYEQYF